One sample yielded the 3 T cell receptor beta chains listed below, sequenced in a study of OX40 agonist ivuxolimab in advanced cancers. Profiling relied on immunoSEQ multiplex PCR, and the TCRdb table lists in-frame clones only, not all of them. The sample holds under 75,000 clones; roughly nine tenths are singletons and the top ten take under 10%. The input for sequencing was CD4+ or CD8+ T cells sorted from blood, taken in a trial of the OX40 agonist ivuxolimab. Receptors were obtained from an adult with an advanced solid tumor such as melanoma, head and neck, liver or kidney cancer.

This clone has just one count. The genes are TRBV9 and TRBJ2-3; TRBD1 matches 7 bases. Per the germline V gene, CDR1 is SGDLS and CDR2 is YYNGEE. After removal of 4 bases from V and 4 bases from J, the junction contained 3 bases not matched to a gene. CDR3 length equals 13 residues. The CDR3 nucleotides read TGTGCCAGCAGCTCCCAGGGGGCAGATACGCAGTATTTT. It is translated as CASSSQGADTQYF.

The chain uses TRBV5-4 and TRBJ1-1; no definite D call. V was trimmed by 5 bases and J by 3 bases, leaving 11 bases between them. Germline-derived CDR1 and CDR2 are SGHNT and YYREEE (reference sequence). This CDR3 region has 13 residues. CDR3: CASRAGEHTEAFF. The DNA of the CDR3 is TGTGCCAGCAGAGCCGGAGAGCACACTGAAGCTTTCTTT.

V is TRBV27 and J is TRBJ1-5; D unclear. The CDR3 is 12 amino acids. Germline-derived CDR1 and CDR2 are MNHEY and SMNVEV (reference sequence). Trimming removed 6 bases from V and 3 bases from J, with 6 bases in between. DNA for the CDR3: TGTGCCAGCAGCTCGCTCAATCAGCCCCAGCATTTT. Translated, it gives CASSSLNQPQHF.